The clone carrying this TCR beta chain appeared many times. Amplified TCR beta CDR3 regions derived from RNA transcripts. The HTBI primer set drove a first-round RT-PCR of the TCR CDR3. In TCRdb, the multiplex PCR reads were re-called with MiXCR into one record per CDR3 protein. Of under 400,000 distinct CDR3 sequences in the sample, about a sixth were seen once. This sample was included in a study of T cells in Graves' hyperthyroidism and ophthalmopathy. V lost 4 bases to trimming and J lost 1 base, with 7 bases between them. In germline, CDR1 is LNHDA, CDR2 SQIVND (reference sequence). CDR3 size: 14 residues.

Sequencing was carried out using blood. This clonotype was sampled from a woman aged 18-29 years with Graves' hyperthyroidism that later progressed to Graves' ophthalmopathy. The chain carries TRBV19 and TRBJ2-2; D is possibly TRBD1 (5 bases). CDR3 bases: TGTGCCAGTAGTAAGGGGTGGAACACCGGGGAGCTGTTTTTT. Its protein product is CASSKGWNTGELFF.